This TCR beta chain appears in the sequencing data of a study of blood T cells in healthy people across ages. Germline loops: CDR1 SGHTA, CDR2 FQGTGA. The CDR3 has 15 residues. Trimming left V 1 base short and J 3 bases short, with 9 bases between. Next came a second PCR, run for about 7 to 12 cycles, which used a sample-barcoded 5' primer along with a J-beta primer mix. TCRdb ran MiXCR on the 5' RACE reads and lists one entry per CDR3 protein. Of 700,000 or so distinct CDR3 sequences in the sample, around 38% were seen once. This clonotype was recorded a few times. The antigen is unknown. General observations from the study: From one million sequenced T cells, diversity estimates were lower bounds.

Material: blood. This chain links TRBV7-3 with TRBJ2-2, with a tentative D call TRBD2 (6 bases). The clonotype comes from a man older than 75 in good health. Here the CDR3 reads CASSLKSSDTGELFF. The CDR3 DNA reads as TGTGCCAGCAGCTTAAAGTCTAGCGACACCGGGGAGCTGTTTTTT. The variable domain in full, completed from reference TRBV7-3 and TRBJ2-2, reads GAGVSQTPSNKVTEKGKYVELRCDPISGHTALYWYRQSLGQGPEFLIYFQGTGAADDSGLPNDRFFAVRPEGSVSTLKIQRTERGDSAVYLCASSLKSSDTGELFFGEGSRLTVL.